The clone carrying this TCR beta chain occurred a few times. This sample stems from a study of cytomegalovirus exposure and HLA in healthy donors. CDR1 and CDR2 (germline): SNHLY, FYNNEI. V lost 5 bases and J lost 4; bases outside the gene matches: 5. This CDR3 is built from 14 residues. Both 60 Vbeta primers and 13 Jbeta primers went into the PCR. Assay: immunoSEQ multiplex PCR; the TCRdb copy retains only in-frame clones and omits some. The sample has around 140,000 clones; less than 85% are singletons. Sequencing was performed on PBMCs. The TCR was taken from a middle-aged man in good health and CMV-seronegative. The rearrangement joins TRBV2 to TRBJ1-5; 7 nucleotides agree with TRBD1. CDR3 DNA sequence: TGTGCCAGCAGTCGGACAGGAGGAAATCAGCCCCAGCATTTT. Its protein is CASSRTGGNQPQHF. Using reference TRBV2 and TRBJ1-5 for the parts outside the CDR3, the full variable domain is EPEVTQTPSHQVTQMGQEVILRCVPISNHLYFYWYRQILGQKVEFLVSFYNNEISEKSEIFDDQFSVERPDGSNFTLKIRSTKLEDSAMYFCASSRTGGNQPQHFGDGTRLSIL.